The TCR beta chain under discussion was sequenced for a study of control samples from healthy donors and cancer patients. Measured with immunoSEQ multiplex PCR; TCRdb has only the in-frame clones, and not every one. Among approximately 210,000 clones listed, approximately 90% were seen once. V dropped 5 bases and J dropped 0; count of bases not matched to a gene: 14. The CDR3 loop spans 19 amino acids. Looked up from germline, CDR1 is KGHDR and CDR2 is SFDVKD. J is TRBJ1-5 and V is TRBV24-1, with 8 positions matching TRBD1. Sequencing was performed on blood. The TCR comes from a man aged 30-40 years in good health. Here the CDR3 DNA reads TGTGCCACCAGTGTCGATGTCGACAGGGGACAATATAGCAATCAGCCCCAGCATTTT. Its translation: CATSVDVDRGQYSNQPQHF.